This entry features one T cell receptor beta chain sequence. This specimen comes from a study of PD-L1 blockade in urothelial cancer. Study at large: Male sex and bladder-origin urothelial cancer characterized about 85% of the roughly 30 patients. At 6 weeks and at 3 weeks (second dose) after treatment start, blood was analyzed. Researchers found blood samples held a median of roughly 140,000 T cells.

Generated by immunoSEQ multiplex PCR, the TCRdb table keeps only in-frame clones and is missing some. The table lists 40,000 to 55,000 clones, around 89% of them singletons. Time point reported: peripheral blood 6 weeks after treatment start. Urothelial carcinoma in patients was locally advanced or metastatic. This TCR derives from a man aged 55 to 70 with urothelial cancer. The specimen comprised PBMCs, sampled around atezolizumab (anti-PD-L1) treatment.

The CDR3 reads CASSQQGARGTGELFF. The CDR3 nucleotides read TGTGCCAGCAGCCAACAGGGGGCTCGGGGAACCGGGGAGCTGTTTTTT. This sequence joins TRBV7-9 and TRBJ2-2; 9 bases are shared with TRBD1. Germline CDR1 SEHNR, CDR2 FQNEAQ (reference sequence). CDR3 length equals 16 residues. V was pared by 5 bases and J by 5 bases, with 9 bases of the junction left unmatched.